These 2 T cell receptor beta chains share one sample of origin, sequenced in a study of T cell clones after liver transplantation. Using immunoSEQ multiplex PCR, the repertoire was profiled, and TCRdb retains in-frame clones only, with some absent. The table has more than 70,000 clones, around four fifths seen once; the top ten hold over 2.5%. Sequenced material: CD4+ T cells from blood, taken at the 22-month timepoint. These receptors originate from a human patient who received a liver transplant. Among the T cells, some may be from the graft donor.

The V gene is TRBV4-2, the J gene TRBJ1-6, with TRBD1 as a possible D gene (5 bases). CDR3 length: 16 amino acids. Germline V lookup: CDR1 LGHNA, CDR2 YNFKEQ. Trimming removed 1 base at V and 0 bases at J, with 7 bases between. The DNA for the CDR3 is TGTGCCAGCAGCCAAGGGACACACTCCTATAATTCACCCCTCCACTTT. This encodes CASSQGTHSYNSPLHF.

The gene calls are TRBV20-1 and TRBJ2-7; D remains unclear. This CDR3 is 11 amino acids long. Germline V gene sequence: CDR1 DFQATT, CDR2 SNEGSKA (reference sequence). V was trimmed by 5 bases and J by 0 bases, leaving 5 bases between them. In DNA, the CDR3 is TGCAGTGCTCACAACTCCTACGAGCAGTACTTC. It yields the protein CSAHNSYEQYF.